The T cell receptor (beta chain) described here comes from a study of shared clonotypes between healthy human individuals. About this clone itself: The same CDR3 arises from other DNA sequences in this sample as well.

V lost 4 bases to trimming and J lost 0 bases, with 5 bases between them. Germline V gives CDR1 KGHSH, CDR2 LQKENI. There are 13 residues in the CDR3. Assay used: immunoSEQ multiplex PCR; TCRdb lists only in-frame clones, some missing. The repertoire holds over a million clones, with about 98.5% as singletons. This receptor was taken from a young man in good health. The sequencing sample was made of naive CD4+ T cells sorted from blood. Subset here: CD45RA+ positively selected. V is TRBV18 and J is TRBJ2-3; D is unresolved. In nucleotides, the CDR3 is TGTGCCAGCTCACACCCTAGCACAGATACGCAGTATTTT. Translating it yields CASSHPSTDTQYF.